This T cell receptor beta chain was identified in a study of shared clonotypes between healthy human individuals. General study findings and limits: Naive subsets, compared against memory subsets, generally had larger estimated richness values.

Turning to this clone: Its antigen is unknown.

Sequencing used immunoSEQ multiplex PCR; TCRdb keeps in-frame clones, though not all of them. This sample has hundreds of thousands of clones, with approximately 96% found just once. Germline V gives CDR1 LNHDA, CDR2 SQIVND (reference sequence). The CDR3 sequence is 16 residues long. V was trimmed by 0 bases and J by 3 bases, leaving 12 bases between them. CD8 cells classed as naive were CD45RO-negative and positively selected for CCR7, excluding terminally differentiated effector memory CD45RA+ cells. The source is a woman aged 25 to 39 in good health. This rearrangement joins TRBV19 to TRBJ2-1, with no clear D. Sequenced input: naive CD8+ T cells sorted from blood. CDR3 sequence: CASSIDAAGRYNEQFF. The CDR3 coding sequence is TGTGCCAGTAGTATAGACGCGGCAGGCCGCTACAATGAGCAGTTCTTC.